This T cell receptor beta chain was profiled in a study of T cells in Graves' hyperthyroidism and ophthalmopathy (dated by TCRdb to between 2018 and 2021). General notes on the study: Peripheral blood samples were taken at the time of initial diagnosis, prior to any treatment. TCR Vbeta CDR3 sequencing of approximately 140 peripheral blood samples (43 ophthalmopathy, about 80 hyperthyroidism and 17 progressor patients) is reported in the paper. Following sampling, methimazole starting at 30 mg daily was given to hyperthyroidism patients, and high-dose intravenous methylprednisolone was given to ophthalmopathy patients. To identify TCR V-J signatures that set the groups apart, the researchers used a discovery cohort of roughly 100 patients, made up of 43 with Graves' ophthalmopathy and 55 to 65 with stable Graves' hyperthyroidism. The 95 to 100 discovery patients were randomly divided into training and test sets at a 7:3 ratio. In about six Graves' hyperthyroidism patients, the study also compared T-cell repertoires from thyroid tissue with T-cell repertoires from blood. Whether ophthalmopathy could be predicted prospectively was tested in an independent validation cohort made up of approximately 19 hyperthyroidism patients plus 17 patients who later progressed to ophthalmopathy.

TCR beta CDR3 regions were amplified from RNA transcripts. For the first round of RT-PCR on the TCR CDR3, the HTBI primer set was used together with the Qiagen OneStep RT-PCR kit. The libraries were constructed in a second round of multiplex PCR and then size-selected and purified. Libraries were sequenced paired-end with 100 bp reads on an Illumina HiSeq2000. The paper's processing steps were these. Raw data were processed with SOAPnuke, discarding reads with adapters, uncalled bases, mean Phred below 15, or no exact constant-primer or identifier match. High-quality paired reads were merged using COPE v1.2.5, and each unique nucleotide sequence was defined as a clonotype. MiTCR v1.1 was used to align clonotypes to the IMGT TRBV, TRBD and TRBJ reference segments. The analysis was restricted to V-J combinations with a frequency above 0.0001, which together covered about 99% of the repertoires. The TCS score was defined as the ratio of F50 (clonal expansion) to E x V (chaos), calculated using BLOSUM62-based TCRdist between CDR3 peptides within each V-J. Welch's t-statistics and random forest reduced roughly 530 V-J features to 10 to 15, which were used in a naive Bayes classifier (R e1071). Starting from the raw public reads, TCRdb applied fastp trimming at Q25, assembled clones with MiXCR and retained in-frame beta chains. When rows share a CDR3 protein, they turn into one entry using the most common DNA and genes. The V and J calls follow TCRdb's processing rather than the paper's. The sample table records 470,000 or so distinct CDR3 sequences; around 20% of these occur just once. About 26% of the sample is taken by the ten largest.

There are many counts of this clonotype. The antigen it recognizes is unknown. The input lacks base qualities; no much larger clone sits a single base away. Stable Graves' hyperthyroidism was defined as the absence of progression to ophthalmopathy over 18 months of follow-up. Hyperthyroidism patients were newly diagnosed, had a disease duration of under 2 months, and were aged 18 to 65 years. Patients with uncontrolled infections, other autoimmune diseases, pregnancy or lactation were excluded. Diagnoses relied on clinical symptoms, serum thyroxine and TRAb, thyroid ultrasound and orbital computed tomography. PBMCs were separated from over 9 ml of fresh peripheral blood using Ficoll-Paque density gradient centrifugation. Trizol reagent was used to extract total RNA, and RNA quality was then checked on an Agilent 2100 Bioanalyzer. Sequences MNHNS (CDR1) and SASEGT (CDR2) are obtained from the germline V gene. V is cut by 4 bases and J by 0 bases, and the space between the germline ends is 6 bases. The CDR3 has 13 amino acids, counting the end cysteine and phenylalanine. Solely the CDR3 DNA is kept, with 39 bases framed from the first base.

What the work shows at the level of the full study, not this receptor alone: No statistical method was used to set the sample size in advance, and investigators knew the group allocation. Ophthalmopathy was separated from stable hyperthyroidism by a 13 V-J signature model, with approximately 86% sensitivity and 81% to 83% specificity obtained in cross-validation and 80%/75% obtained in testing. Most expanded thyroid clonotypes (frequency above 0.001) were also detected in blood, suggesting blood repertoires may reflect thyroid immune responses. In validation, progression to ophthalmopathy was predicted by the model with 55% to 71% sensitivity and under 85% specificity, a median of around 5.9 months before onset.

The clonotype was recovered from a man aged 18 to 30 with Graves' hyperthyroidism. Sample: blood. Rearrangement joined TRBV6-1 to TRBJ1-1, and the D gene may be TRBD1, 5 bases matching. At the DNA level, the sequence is TGTGCCAGCAGTGGACAGATGAACACTGAAGCTTTCTTT. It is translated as CASSGQMNTEAFF.